This T cell receptor beta chain was sequenced during a study of shared clonotypes between healthy human individuals. Trimming at V came to 5 bases and at J to 1 base, leaving 8 bases not matched to a gene. Looked up from germline, CDR1 is MNHEY and CDR2 is SVGAGI. The CDR3 covers 15 residues. The study's findings and limits: Generally, estimated richness proved larger in naive subsets than it did in memory subsets. Non-shared clonotypes had lower generation probabilities than clonotypes shared by all four sorted-subset donors.

On this clone: Its antigen is currently unknown. This CDR3 is also generated by other DNA sequences in the sample.

Some clones are missing from TCRdb's copy, which holds only in-frame ones; the method was immunoSEQ multiplex PCR. The sample includes under 1,100,000 clones, approximately 68% of them seen just once. This clonotype was obtained from a man aged 18 to 35 in good health. The specimen was memory CD4+ T cells sorted from blood. Subset indicated: CD45RA-negative fraction. The chain recombines TRBV6-5 with TRBJ2-7, with TRBD1 identical over 7 bases. The CDR3 region is CASSPRQGASYEQYF. The CDR3 nucleotides are TGTGCCAGCAGTCCAAGACAGGGAGCTTCCTACGAGCAGTACTTC.